This entry features one T cell receptor beta chain sequence. Its specificity is not known. One end of the junction varies from germline; a read error may be responsible. This sample stems from a study of read filtering for tumor transcriptome and immune sequencing. Study details: Whole-transcriptome libraries were prepared after DNase treatment. TCR-mapped reads were about 4.05 to 11 million with IR-seq versus roughly 85 to 1,300 with RNA-seq. Study-level results: Sorted CD138-negative bone marrow cells were not purified T cells.

This CDR3 comprises 15 residues. From approximately 430 ng of RNA, a library with molecular barcoded alpha/delta and beta/gamma adaptors was made. MiXCR was run by TCRdb on the reads, yielding one entry per CDR3 protein. Of about 24,000 distinct CDR3 sequences in the sample, roughly 19% were seen once. The chain recombines TRBV12-3 or TRBV12-4 with TRBJ2-1, with 7 bases matching TRBD2. The sample was a population of CD138-negative cells sorted from bone marrow. The clonotype comes from a donor at least 40 years old with multiple myeloma. CDR3 nucleotide sequence: TGTGCCACCTGTGTGGGGGAGGGACCCTACAATGCGCAGTTCTTC. Encoded protein: CATCVGEGPYNAQFF.